Listed below are T cell receptor beta chains from one sample, sequenced in a study of OX40 agonist ivuxolimab in advanced cancers. Only in-frame clones appear in the TCRdb table, and some are missing; sequencing was by immunoSEQ multiplex PCR. The sample yields fewer than 35,000 clones, approximately 80% seen once. The material sequenced was CD4+ or CD8+ T cells sorted from blood, taken in a trial of the OX40 agonist ivuxolimab. The receptors were sampled from an adult with an advanced solid tumor such as melanoma, head and neck, liver or kidney cancer. Each CDR3 is given with its conserved first and last residue. D genes are given only for firm matches. Expanded clones get a size class; other rows say once, few or many, or leave the size out.

j_gene	v_gene	abundance	d_gene	CDR3aa	CDR3nt
TRBJ2-1	TRBV5-1	NA	TRBD2	CASRDLLAANDNEQFF	TGCGCCAGCAGGGATCTTCTAGCGGCTAACGACAATGAGCAGTTCTTC
TRBJ2-2	TRBV28	once	NA	CASRWGGNTGELFF	TGTGCCAGCAGGTGGGGTGGGAACACCGGGGAGCTGTTTTTT
TRBJ2-1	TRBV10-2	NA	TRBD2	CASSTLAGGQEGEQFF	TGCGCCAGCAGTACACTAGCGGGAGGGCAGGAGGGTGAGCAGTTCTTC
TRBJ1-4	TRBV2	NA	NA	CASRDRFNEKLFF	TGTGCCAGCCGGGACCGATTTAATGAAAAACTGTTTTTT
TRBJ2-2	TRBV7-3	NA	NA	CASSLLGAYTGELFF	TGTGCCAGCAGCCTACTGGGGGCGTACACCGGGGAGCTGTTTTTT
TRBJ2-1	TRBV7-9	NA	TRBD1	CASSPDRAIEQFF	TGTGCCAGCAGCCCCGACAGGGCAATTGAGCAGTTCTTC
TRBJ2-5	TRBV27	NA	TRBD2	CASASTPQRGETQYF	TGTGCCAGCGCATCGACTCCCCAGCGGGGGGAGACCCAGTACTTC
TRBJ2-7	TRBV7-8	NA	NA	CASSSPQEYEQYF	TGTGCCAGCAGCTCTCCACAGGAGTACGAGCAGTACTTC
TRBJ2-5	TRBV19	NA	NA	CASSGLIGETQYF	TGTGCCAGTAGCGGGTTGATCGGAGAGACCCAGTACTTC
TRBJ2-7	TRBV6-5	NA	NA	CASKPGLPSSYEQYF	TGTGCCAGCAAACCGGGACTTCCGAGCTCCTACGAGCAGTACTTC
TRBJ2-7	TRBV4-2	NA	TRBD1	CASSLQTGGRGEQYF	TGTGCCAGCAGCCTTCAGACAGGGGGCAGGGGCGAGCAGTACTTC
TRBJ1-2	TRBV6-1	NA	NA	CASRGGRENGYTF	TGTGCCAGCAGGGGGGGCAGGGAGAATGGCTACACCTTC
TRBJ1-1	TRBV21-1	NA	NA	CASRSSGAFVTEAFF	TGTGCCAGCAGGTCCTCCGGGGCCTTTGTCACTGAAGCTTTCTTT
TRBJ2-1	TRBV10-2	NA	TRBD2	CASSESGGASEQFF	TGCGCCAGCAGTGAGAGCGGGGGGGCGAGTGAGCAGTTCTTC
TRBJ2-1	TRBV7-7	NA	TRBD2	CASSPSWLAGLNEQFF	TGTGCCAGCAGCCCATCTTGGTTAGCGGGGCTCAATGAGCAGTTCTTC
TRBJ1-1	TRBV19	NA	TRBD1	CASSLGQGDLLNTEAFF	TGTGCCAGTAGTCTCGGACAGGGCGACCTTTTGAACACTGAAGCTTTCTTT
TRBJ2-2	TRBV6-4	few	NA	CASSDPEWGAGELFF	TGTGCCAGCAGTGACCCGGAATGGGGGGCCGGGGAGCTGTTTTTT
TRBJ1-2	TRBV28	NA	NA	CASSLWGANYGYTF	TGTGCCAGCAGTTTATGGGGAGCTAACTATGGCTACACCTTC
TRBJ2-7	TRBV6-1	NA	NA	CASIRTVHSYEQYF	TGTGCCAGCATTCGGACAGTCCACTCCTACGAGCAGTACTTC
TRBJ2-2	TRBV7-2	NA	TRBD2	CASSFLGTRNSGELFF	TGTGCCAGCAGCTTCCTCGGGACTAGAAATTCCGGGGAGCTGTTTTTT
TRBJ2-7	TRBV2	once	NA	CASREDQSGAYEQYF	TGTGCCAGCAGGGAAGACCAGTCGGGGGCATACGAGCAGTACTTC
TRBJ2-4	TRBV28	NA	TRBD2	CASSLGGSKNIQYF	TGTGCCAGCAGTTTGGGGGGGTCAAAAAACATTCAGTACTTC
TRBJ1-5	TRBV19	NA	NA	CASTSPGLRNQPQHF	TGTGCCAGTACTTCGCCGGGACTGCGCAATCAGCCCCAGCATTTT
TRBJ2-2	TRBV18	NA	TRBD2	CASSPPSGRGTGELFF	TGTGCCAGCTCACCACCGAGCGGGAGAGGAACCGGGGAGCTGTTTTTT
TRBJ1-4	TRBV28	NA	TRBD1	CASISQRGRGNEKLFF	TGTGCCAGCATCTCGCAGAGGGGGCGCGGTAATGAAAAACTGTTTTTT
TRBJ1-5	TRBV18	NA	NA	CASSGTFVIQPQHF	TGTGCCAGCTCGGGGACCTTTGTGATTCAGCCCCAGCATTTT
TRBJ2-3	TRBV28	NA	NA	CASSPVGLRTDTQYF	TGTGCCAGCAGCCCGGTGGGACTCCGCACAGATACGCAGTATTTT
TRBJ2-5	TRBV5-1	NA	NA	CASSFRGTQEETQYF	TGCGCCAGCAGCTTCCGGGGGACACAAGAAGAGACCCAGTACTTC
TRBJ2-7	TRBV6-1	NA	NA	CASRIDYLSYEQYF	TGTGCCAGCAGAATAGACTACCTTTCCTACGAGCAGTACTTC
TRBJ2-2	TRBV5-1	NA	NA	CASSLATGFFGPTGELFF	TGCGCCAGCAGCCTCGCGACAGGTTTTTTCGGGCCAACCGGGGAGCTGTTTTTT
TRBJ1-2	TRBV18	few	NA	CASSYVGGYTF	TGTGCCAGCTCATACGTTGGCGGCTACACCTTC
TRBJ1-1	TRBV9	few	NA	CASSKSQNTEAFF	TGTGCCAGCAGCAAAAGCCAGAACACTGAAGCTTTCTTT
TRBJ2-3	TRBV7-3	NA	NA	CASSLGGQSTDTQYF	TGTGCCAGCAGCTTAGGGGGACAAAGCACAGATACGCAGTATTTT
TRBJ1-2	TRBV5-4	NA	TRBD1	CASSPDRGLGYTF	TGTGCCAGCAGCCCGGACAGGGGGCTTGGCTACACCTTC
TRBJ1-4	TRBV21-1	NA	NA	CASSKDKAANEKLFF	TGTGCCAGCAGCAAGGACAAGGCGGCTAATGAAAAACTGTTTTTT
TRBJ1-5	TRBV19	NA	NA	CASSISSVSNQPQHF	TGTGCCAGTAGTATCAGTTCCGTGAGCAATCAGCCCCAGCATTTT
TRBJ2-5	TRBV4-1	NA	NA	CASKDASRGETQYF	TGCGCCAGCAAGGACGCCTCCCGGGGAGAGACCCAGTACTTC
TRBJ2-7	TRBV6-5	NA	NA	CASSYGPGGYEQYF	TGTGCCAGCAGTTACGGACCTGGCGGTTACGAGCAGTACTTC
TRBJ1-1	TRBV2	NA	NA	CASRVAQLNTEAFF	TGTGCCAGCAGAGTTGCTCAACTGAACACTGAAGCTTTCTTT
TRBJ1-1	TRBV18	NA	NA	CASSPEAGGRTEAFF	TGTGCCAGCTCACCAGAAGCAGGTGGGAGGACTGAAGCTTTCTTT
TRBJ2-3	TRBV11-2	NA	NA	CASSLNRGTDTQYF	TGTGCCAGCAGCTTAAACAGGGGCACAGATACGCAGTATTTT
TRBJ1-5	TRBV15	NA	NA	CATSREVRADQPQHF	TGTGCCACCAGCAGAGAGGTAAGGGCAGACCAGCCCCAGCATTTT
TRBJ1-6	TRBV7-3	NA	TRBD1	CASSAGQGHSPLHF	TGTGCCAGCAGCGCGGGACAGGGGCATTCACCCCTCCACTTT
TRBJ1-6	TRBV27	NA	NA	CASSFTGRNSPLHF	TGTGCCAGCAGTTTTACTGGGAGGAATTCACCCCTCCACTTT
TRBJ2-1	TRBV5-4	NA	TRBD2	CASGRWGGGSEQFF	TGTGCCAGCGGTCGGTGGGGGGGTGGGAGTGAGCAGTTCTTC
TRBJ1-2	TRBV5-4	NA	NA	CASTQNPSEAGYGYTF	TGTGCCAGCACCCAAAACCCATCAGAAGCCGGCTATGGCTACACCTTC
TRBJ2-3	TRBV5-1	NA	NA	CASSFLVGNTDTQYF	TGCGCCAGCAGCTTTCTCGTCGGGAACACAGATACGCAGTATTTT
TRBJ2-7	TRBV29-1	NA	NA	CSVARAESYEQYF	TGCAGCGTTGCTCGCGCAGAGTCCTACGAGCAGTACTTC
TRBJ2-3	TRBV19	NA	TRBD2	CASSISLPTSGIQDTQYF	TGTGCCAGTAGTATATCTCTTCCGACTAGCGGGATCCAAGATACGCAGTATTTT
TRBJ2-2	TRBV2	once	TRBD1	CASSEQGASTGELFF	TGTGCCAGCAGTGAACAGGGGGCAAGTACCGGGGAGCTGTTTTTT